Listed here are 11 T cell receptor beta chains from one sample, sequenced in a study of read filtering for tumor transcriptome and immune sequencing (dated by TCRdb to between 2020 and 2021). Reads for this sample came from an Illumina HiSeq 4000. TCR libraries were constructed from 300 to 400 ng RNA using the Immunoverse kit, and molecular barcoded adaptors covering alpha/delta and beta/gamma chains were employed. The public reads were reanalyzed by TCRdb: fastp trimming at Q25, MiXCR alignment, in-frame beta chains only. Each entry is one CDR3 protein sequence, shown with its most common DNA and genes. The sample table contains 20,000 to 30,000 distinct CDR3 sequences; only one count was recorded for about 20% of them. Around 52% of the sample comes from the top ten. Sequenced material: a population of CD138-negative cells sorted from bone marrow. The cell subset or site tag for this specimen amounts to: bone marrow mononuclear cells depleted of CD138+ plasma/myeloma cells by negative magnetic selection. The receptors were sampled from a donor at least 40 years old with multiple myeloma.

In its sample, this clonotype was seen a few times. The J gene is TRBJ1-5, the V gene TRBV6-1, with D possibly TRBD1 on 5 matching bases. The CDR3 is 16 residues long. The ends were cut back, 6 bases at V and 2 bases at J, with 17 bases in the middle. Germline CDR1 is MNHNS and CDR2 is SASEGT. CDR3 DNA: TGTGCCAGCAGCCTTGACGGGGACCCAGGCAATCAGCCCCAGCATTTT. This sequence encodes CASSLDGDPGNQPQHF.

This clonotype is medium-sized by share. The chain joins TRBV6-1 to TRBJ1-6; D is possibly TRBD1 (6 bases). The CDR3 spans 16 residues. Per the germline V gene, CDR1 is MNHNS and CDR2 is SASEGT. V was shortened by 2 bases and J by 10 bases, with 18 bases between the two germline ends. For the CDR3, the DNA is TGTGCCAGCAGTGAACAAGCGGGCACAGGGTCCTCACCCCTCCACTTT. Encoded protein: CASSEQAGTGSSPLHF.

This clonotype came up once. V is TRBV7-9 and J is TRBJ2-2; unclear D gene. The germline gives CDR1 SEHNR, CDR2 FQNEAQ (reference sequence). The CDR3 is 11 amino acids. The V end was cut by 11 bases, the J end by 5 bases, with 9 bases between. The CDR3 loop is CASKRTGELFF. The DNA for the CDR3 is TGTGCCTCAAAACGGACCGGGGAGCTGTTTTTT.

The genes are TRBV5-5 and TRBJ2-6; 8 nucleotides align to TRBD1. CDR1 SGHKS and CDR2 YYEKEE come from the germline V gene (reference sequence). This CDR3 is 17 amino acids long. With 4 bases clipped from V and 4 bases from J, the junction kept 10 bases outside the gene matches. CDR3 sequence: CASSPYRTGTGANVLTF. DNA for the CDR3: TGTGCCAGCAGCCCCTACCGGACAGGGACCGGGGCCAACGTCCTGACTTTC.

This clonotype was seen repeatedly, ten times or more. The rearrangement uses TRBV19 and TRBJ2-5; 14 bases map to TRBD2. Germline assignment: CDR1 LNHDA and CDR2 SQIVND (reference sequence). CDR3 length: 18 residues. V dropped 0 bases and J dropped 0; count of bases not matched to a gene: 3. CDR3 DNA sequence: TGTGCCAGTAGTATAGAAAAGGGACTAGCGGGGGACCAAGAGACCCAGTACTTC. It yields the protein CASSIEKGLAGDQETQYF.

This clonotype was observed at least ten times. The CDR3 here is CASSQIDRGTEAFF. In DNA, the CDR3 is TGTGCCAGCAGCCAAATCGACAGGGGCACTGAAGCTTTCTTT. The chain uses TRBV7-9 and TRBJ1-1; 8 bases align to TRBD1. CDR1 is SEHNR and CDR2 is FQNEAQ in the germline V gene (reference sequence). The CDR3 sequence is 14 residues long. Losses at the gene ends were 5 bases for V and 4 bases for J; bases not matched to a gene: 6.

This clonotype was seen at least ten times. The chain uses TRBV27 and TRBJ2-6; the D is unclear. The CDR3 contains 14 residues. V was shortened by 6 bases and J by 0 bases, with 6 bases between the two germline ends. CDR1 is MNHEY and CDR2 is SMNVEV in the germline V gene (reference sequence). DNA for the CDR3: TGTGCCAGCAGATCTTACTCTGGGGCCAACGTCCTGACTTTC. Translating gives CASRSYSGANVLTF. Drawing the rest from reference TRBV27 and TRBJ2-6, the complete variable domain is EAQVTQNPRYLITVTGKKLTVTCSQNMNHEYMSWYRQDPGLGLRQIYYSMNVEVTDKGDVPEGYKVSRKEKRNFPLILESPSPNQTSLYFCASRSYSGANVLTFGAGSRLTVL.

A note on this clonotype: A much more abundant neighbour one base away suggests this may be a read error. This chain connects TRBV28 to TRBJ2-5, with a weak D call TRBD2 (6 bases). Germline V lookup: CDR1 MDHEN, CDR2 SYDVKM. The V end lost 7 bases, the J end lost 4 bases, and 16 bases lay between the germline ends. The CDR3 sequence is 14 residues long. The CDR3 protein is CASTSSGWVETQYF. DNA of the CDR3: TGTGCCAGCACCTCCAGCGGGTGGGTAGAGACCCAGTACTTC.

In its sample, this clonotype was seen many times. J is TRBJ2-3 and V is TRBV7-3, with TRBD2 as a possible D gene (6 bases). V was pared by 2 bases and J by 0 bases, with 12 bases between. CDR3 length: 16 amino acids. Looked up from germline, CDR1 is SGHTA and CDR2 is FQGTGA. In nucleotides, the CDR3 is TGTGCCAGCAGCTTAGGTGGCGGGGAGAGCACAGATACGCAGTATTTT. As protein: CASSLGGGESTDTQYF.

This clonotype was counted at least ten times. The rearrangement joins TRBV29-1 to TRBJ2-2; TRBD1 agrees at 7 bases. Germline loops: CDR1 SQVTM, CDR2 ANQGSEA. The V segment lost 6 bases and the J segment 5 bases; nucleotides outside the gene matches: 9. This CDR3 region has 14 residues. The CDR3 DNA follows: TGCAGCGTCCCGAAGACAGGGCTGACCGGGGAGCTGTTTTTT. It is translated as CSVPKTGLTGELFF.

About this clonotype itself: This may be a read error, as it is one base from a much larger clone. The chain combines TRBV28 with TRBJ1-5, with TRBD1 matching 7 bases. CDR1 and CDR2 from the germline V gene are MDHEN and SYDVKM. There are 14 residues in the CDR3. As DNA, the CDR3 is TGTGCCAGCATTGCAGGGGGTTACGGTCAGCCCCGGCATTTT. It specifies CASIAGGYGQPRHF.